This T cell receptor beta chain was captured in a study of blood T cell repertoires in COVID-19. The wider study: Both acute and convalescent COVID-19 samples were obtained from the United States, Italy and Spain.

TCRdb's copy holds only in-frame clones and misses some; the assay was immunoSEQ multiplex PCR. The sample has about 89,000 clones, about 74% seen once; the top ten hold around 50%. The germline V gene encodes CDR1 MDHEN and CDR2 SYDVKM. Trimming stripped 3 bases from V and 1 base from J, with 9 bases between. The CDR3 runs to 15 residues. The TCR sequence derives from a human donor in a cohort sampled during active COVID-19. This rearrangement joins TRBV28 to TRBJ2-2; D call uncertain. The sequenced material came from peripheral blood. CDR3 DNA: TGTGCCAGCAGTTTTAATACGGGGAACACCGGGGAGCTGTTTTTT. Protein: CASSFNTGNTGELFF.